Following are 16 T cell receptor beta chains from one sample sequenced in a study of cytomegalovirus exposure and HLA in healthy donors. PCR employed 60 Vbeta and 13 Jbeta primers. Using immunoSEQ multiplex PCR, the repertoire was profiled, and TCRdb retains in-frame clones only, with some absent. The sample records 210,000 or so clones, around 80% being singletons. Sequencing was performed on PBMCs. These TCRs come from a man in his forties in good health and CMV-seronegative.

The chain has TRBV28 and TRBJ2-7; 7 nucleotides line up with TRBD1. This CDR3 has 14 amino acids. Germline trimming cut 5 bases from V and 5 bases from J; bases unmatched to any gene: 9. Germline loops: CDR1 MDHEN, CDR2 SYDVKM. CDR3 nucleotides: TGTGCCAGCAGTCCTCGGACAGGCATCGACGAGCAGTACTTC. This codes for CASSPRTGIDEQYF.

The J gene is TRBJ1-5, the V gene TRBV7-2; maybe TRBD1 (5 bases). V was clipped by 0 bases and J by 5 bases, with 5 bases between them. CDR3 size: 13 residues. Germline values: CDR1 SGHTA, CDR2 FQGNSA. The CDR3 loop reads CASSLARDQPQHF. The CDR3 bases are TGTGCCAGCAGCTTAGCCAGGGATCAGCCCCAGCATTTT.

V usage is TRBV2 and J usage is TRBJ2-1, with TRBD2 as a possible D gene (6 bases). V lost 8 bases, J lost 5 bases, and 22 bases lay in between. Germline CDR1 reads SNHLY; CDR2 reads FYNNEI. The CDR3 totals 16 residues. Here the CDR3 DNA reads TGTGCCAGCGGGAACGGGTATCCAGCGGGTAACAATGAGCAGTTCTTC. Its translation: CASGNGYPAGNNEQFF.

The chain links TRBV28 to TRBJ1-1, with 8 bases that match TRBD1. V shed 7 bases and J 1 base; nucleotides not matched to a gene: 2. The V gene's germline CDR1 is MDHEN and CDR2 SYDVKM. The CDR3 is 13 amino acids. The CDR3: CASTDRGNTEAFF. DNA for the CDR3: TGTGCCAGCACCGACAGGGGGAACACTGAAGCTTTCTTT.

This chain connects TRBV4-3 to TRBJ1-2; D not resolved. Germline V lookup: CDR1 LGHNA, CDR2 YSLEER. This CDR3 contains 12 residues. The V end was cut by 4 bases, the J end by 3 bases, with 6 bases between. DNA for the CDR3: TGCGCCAGCAGCCTCGGGGACTATGGCTACACCTTC. Translated: CASSLGDYGYTF.

This chain joins TRBV28 and TRBJ2-1; D uncertain. Trimming took off 3 bases at V and 3 bases at J, with 9 bases between the two ends. Germline V gives CDR1 MDHEN, CDR2 SYDVKM. This CDR3 comprises 14 residues. The CDR3 DNA reads TGTGCCAGCAGTTTCACCAGAATCTACAATGAGCAGTTCTTC. Protein product: CASSFTRIYNEQFF.

The rearrangement joins TRBV7-2 to TRBJ2-3; no firm D call. Germline values: CDR1 SGHTA, CDR2 FQGNSA. V was clipped by 1 base and J by 0 bases, with 17 bases between them. CDR3 length: 18 amino acids. CDR3 DNA sequence: TGTGCCAGCAGCTTAGTTCCCCCCGCGGCCTCTAGCACAGATACGCAGTATTTT. It specifies CASSLVPPAASSTDTQYF.

J is TRBJ2-7 and V is TRBV28; 7 bases fit TRBD2. V dropped 7 bases and J dropped 2; count of bases not matched to a gene: 5. Germline lookup yields CDR1 MDHEN and CDR2 SYDVKM. This CDR3 comprises 13 residues. The CDR3 sequence is CASISGVTYEQYF. CDR3 in DNA: TGTGCCAGCATAAGCGGGGTTACCTACGAGCAGTACTTC.

The chain uses TRBV27 and TRBJ2-3, with 7 nucleotides matching TRBD1. The germline gives CDR1 MNHEY, CDR2 SMNVEV (reference sequence). This CDR3 comprises 16 residues. The ends lost 6 bases at V and 4 bases at J; junction bases unmatched: 13. As DNA, the CDR3 is TGTGCCAGCAGCCCAAGCCTGACAGGGAGAGCAGATACGCAGTATTTT. It yields the protein CASSPSLTGRADTQYF.

J is TRBJ1-3 and V is TRBV9; 8 positions agree with TRBD1. This CDR3 is built from 14 residues. The V and J ends lost 3 bases and 2 bases, in that order; junction bases with no gene match: 1. CDR1 and CDR2 (germline): SGDLS, YYNGEE. The CDR3 sequence is CASSEQGAGNTIYF. For the CDR3, the DNA is TGTGCCAGCAGCGAACAGGGGGCTGGAAACACCATATATTTT.

This clone has a single count. This rearrangement joins TRBV6-5 to TRBJ2-7, with 9 nucleotides matching TRBD1. Germline CDR1 reads MNHEY; CDR2 reads SVGAGI. V dropped 0 bases and J dropped 4; count of bases not matched to a gene: 4. The CDR3 length is 15 residues. CDR3 DNA: TGTGCCAGCAGTTACTCCCGGACAGGGGTGTACGAGCAGTACTTC. Its translation: CASSYSRTGVYEQYF.

This clone was seen more than once but under ten times. This rearrangement joins TRBV14 to TRBJ2-5, with a tentative D call TRBD1 (6 bases). V was shortened by 4 bases and J by 2 bases, with 11 bases between the two germline ends. Per the germline V gene, CDR1 is SGHDN and CDR2 is FVKESK. The CDR3 extends over 14 amino acids. The CDR3 loop is CASSRLGAQETQYF. Written as DNA, the CDR3 is TGTGCCAGCAGCCGGCTGGGGGCTCAAGAGACCCAGTACTTC. Looking up the rest from reference TRBV14 and TRBJ2-5 gives the full variable domain: EAGVTQFPSHSVIEKGQTVTLRCDPISGHDNLYWYRRVMGKEIKFLLHFVKESKQDESGMPNNRFLAERTGGTYSTLKVQPAELEDSGVYFCASSRLGAQETQYFGPGTRLLVL.

This sequence joins TRBV6-6 and TRBJ1-4, with 7 bases fitting TRBD1. Germline lookup yields CDR1 MNHNY and CDR2 SVGAGI (reference sequence). V gave up 8 bases and J gave up 5 bases; unmatched junction bases: 5. This CDR3 is built from 13 residues. The CDR3 loop is CASEGALNEKLFF. The CDR3 DNA follows: TGTGCCAGCGAGGGGGCTTTAAATGAAAAACTGTTTTTT.

Points on this clone: The junction and the germline gene differ at one end; a read error may be behind it. The chain has TRBV7-8 and TRBJ2-1, with TRBD2 matching over 16 bases. The CDR3 extends over 20 amino acids. Germline CDR1 reads SGHVS; CDR2 reads FQNEAQ. CDR3: CASTLDLPGLAGGINNEQFF. CDR3 sequence (DNA): TGTGCCAGCACCTTAGATCTCCCGGGACTAGCGGGAGGGATCAACAATGAGCAGTTCTTC. Using reference TRBV7-8 and TRBJ2-1 for the parts outside the CDR3, the full variable domain is GAGVSQSPRYKVAKRGQDVALRCDPISGHVSLFWYQQALGQGPEFLTYFQNEAQLDKSGLPSDRFFAERPEGSVSTLKIQRTQQEDSAVYLCASTLDLPGLAGGINNEQFFGPGTRLTVL.

This rearrangement joins TRBV7-3 to TRBJ1-1; maybe TRBD1 (5 bases). The CDR3 length is 13 residues. Deletions cut 6 bases from V and 7 bases from J, with 15 bases between. Looked up from germline, CDR1 is SGHTA and CDR2 is FQGTGA. The CDR3 loop is CASSLDPGREAFF. CDR3 DNA sequence: TGTGCCAGCAGTTTAGACCCAGGGCGTGAAGCTTTCTTT.

V usage is TRBV29-1 and J usage is TRBJ2-4; 8 bases align to TRBD1. The CDR3 is 11 amino acids. Per the germline V gene, CDR1 is SQVTM and CDR2 is ANQGSEA. V lost 7 bases, J lost 6 bases, and 2 bases stayed unmatched. The CDR3 reads CSAGTGNIQYF. Written as DNA, the CDR3 is TGCAGCGCGGGGACAGGAAACATTCAGTACTTC.